This T cell receptor beta chain came from a study of shared clonotypes between healthy human individuals. This clone was seen only once. Distinct nucleotide sequences in the sample also encode this CDR3. Genomic DNA per cell subset filled all wells of several immunoSEQ plates. Some clones are missing from TCRdb's copy, which holds only in-frame ones; the method was immunoSEQ multiplex PCR. The sample contains roughly 2,000,000 clones, about 94% of which appear only once. CDR3 length: 16 residues. Per germline, CDR1 MNHEY and CDR2 SMNVEV (reference sequence). Trimming stripped 5 bases from V and 0 bases from J, with 14 bases between. CD8 cells regarded as naive lacked CD45RO, were positively chosen for CCR7, and omitted terminally differentiated effector memory CD45RA+ cells.

The sequenced material came from naive CD8+ T cells sorted from blood. The receptor's source is a man aged 18 to 29 in good health. This sequence joins TRBV27 and TRBJ1-5; D is perhaps TRBD1 (5 bases). CDR3 DNA sequence: TGTGCCAGCAGTCCATCAGCAGGGAATAGCAATCAGCCCCAGCATTTT. As protein: CASSPSAGNSNQPQHF.